The 17 T cell receptor beta chains given below trace back to one sample, sequenced in a study of neoadjuvant anti-PD-1 for oral cavity cancer. The protocol was immunoSEQ multiplex PCR, while the TCRdb copy is restricted to in-frame clones and leaves out a portion. The sample contains just under 70,000 clones, about 85% of which appear only once. Sample time point: after neoadjuvant nivolumab, at surgical resection. This material consisted of PBMCs, taken after nivolumab (anti-PD-1) treatment. All receptors come from a person aged 35-79 years with oral cavity squamous cell carcinoma.

The chain recombines TRBV27 with TRBJ1-5; 9 bases agree with TRBD1. Germline assignment: CDR1 MNHEY and CDR2 SMNVEV (reference sequence). The CDR3 sequence is 15 residues long. Losses at the gene ends were 4 bases for V and 3 bases for J; bases not matched to a gene: 4. CDR3 protein: CASSYGTGNNQPQHF. The DNA of the CDR3 is TGTGCCAGCAGTTACGGGACAGGGAACAATCAGCCCCAGCATTTT.

The chain carries TRBV6-5 and TRBJ2-4; weak D call: TRBD2 (5 bases). The length of the CDR3 is 14 residues. The ends were cut back, 6 bases at V and 7 bases at J, with 16 bases in the middle. Germline V gives CDR1 MNHEY, CDR2 SVGAGI. The CDR3 reads CASSLGGPENIQYF. DNA for the CDR3: TGTGCCAGCAGCCTCGGAGGCCCGGAGAACATTCAGTACTTC.

This chain uses TRBV4-2 with TRBJ2-7; weak D call: TRBD1 (6 bases). CDR1 is LGHNA and CDR2 is YNFKEQ in the germline V gene. The CDR3 consists of 14 residues. Trimming took off 1 base at V and 4 bases at J, with 11 bases between the two ends. The CDR3 region is CASSQGTGKYEQYF. In DNA form, the CDR3 reads TGTGCCAGCAGCCAAGGCACAGGGAAATACGAGCAGTACTTC.

This clone was detected only once. CDR3 coding DNA: TGTGCCAGCAAGGGGGGCGTCAAGGGAAACACCATATATTTT. Residues: CASKGGVKGNTIYF. The chain is built from TRBV6-6 and TRBJ1-3; D is perhaps TRBD1 (6 bases). Trimming took 7 bases from V and 4 from J, leaving 14 bases between them. The CDR3 has 14 amino acids. Germline V gene sequence: CDR1 MNHNY, CDR2 SVGAGI (reference sequence).

This rearrangement joins TRBV27 to TRBJ2-3; possible D gene TRBD1, 6 bases. The V end was cut by 10 bases, the J end by 1 base, with 12 bases between. Germline V gives CDR1 MNHEY, CDR2 SMNVEV (reference sequence). The CDR3 sequence is 13 residues long. CDR3 sequence (DNA): TGTGCCATATCATCAGGGGGCACAGATACGCAGTATTTT. This codes for CAISSGGTDTQYF.

The chain uses TRBV9 and TRBJ2-1, with TRBD1 as a possible D gene (5 bases). Germline V CDR1 and CDR2: SGDLS, YYNGEE. Trimming removed 4 bases at V and 5 bases at J, with 16 bases between. The CDR3 extends over 15 amino acids. The CDR3 nucleotides are TGTGCCAGCAGCCATTGGGGCAATCGTGACAATGAGCAGTTCTTC. It codes for CASSHWGNRDNEQFF.

The chain employs TRBV5-1 and TRBJ2-3; D gene ambiguous. V was clipped by 1 base and J by 2 bases, with 11 bases between them. The CDR3 is made up of 15 amino acids. The germline gives CDR1 SGHRS, CDR2 YFSETQ. Here the CDR3 DNA reads TGCGCCAGCAGCTTGTCCGCAGCAGTCACAGATACGCAGTATTTT. Amino acids: CASSLSAAVTDTQYF.

This chain uses TRBV10-2 with TRBJ2-7, with a possible D match to TRBD1 (7 bases). The CDR3 is made up of 14 amino acids. V was trimmed by 5 bases and J by 3 bases, leaving 14 bases between them. The germline gives CDR1 WSHSY, CDR2 SAAADI. CDR3 DNA sequence: TGCGCCAGCAGTCCCGGGGGACAGTACTACGAGCAGTACTTC. Translated: CASSPGGQYYEQYF.

The chain has TRBV7-6 and TRBJ2-6; D is perhaps TRBD1 (6 bases). The CDR3 consists of 18 residues. From germline, CDR1 is SGHVS and CDR2 FNYEAQ. The V end lost 1 base, the J end lost 1 base, and 14 bases lay between the germline ends. CDR3 DNA sequence: TGTGCCAGCAGCTTAGGACAGGCTGTCGTTTCTGGGGCCAACGTCCTGACTTTC. This codes for CASSLGQAVVSGANVLTF.

This clone was recorded once. The chain combines TRBV7-8 with TRBJ2-4; D remains ambiguous. This CDR3 region has 12 residues. V gave up 2 bases and J gave up 2 bases, with 1 base separating them. The germline V gene has CDR1 SGHVS and CDR2 FQNEAQ. CDR3 DNA sequence: TGTGCCAGCAGCTTATCCAAAAACATTCAGTACTTC. Translating it yields CASSLSKNIQYF. The entire variable domain, with the rest obtained from reference TRBV7-8 and TRBJ2-4, is as follows: GAGVSQSPRYKVAKRGQDVALRCDPISGHVSLFWYQQALGQGPEFLTYFQNEAQLDKSGLPSDRFFAERPEGSVSTLKIQRTQQEDSAVYLCASSLSKNIQYFGAGTRLSVL.

The J gene is TRBJ2-7, the V gene TRBV5-1, with no clear D. Germline V CDR1 and CDR2: SGHRS, YFSETQ. The V end was cut by 3 bases, the J end by 5 bases, with 12 bases between. The CDR3 is made up of 13 amino acids. The CDR3 is CASSSYLLDEQYF. The DNA of the CDR3 is TGCGCCAGCAGCTCGTACCTCCTTGACGAGCAGTACTTC.

The chain's CDR3 is CASSQRLAGLNEQYF. CDR3 in DNA: TGTGCCAGCAGCCAGAGACTAGCGGGATTGAACGAGCAGTACTTC. The chain combines TRBV4-2 with TRBJ2-7; 11 bases agree with TRBD2. The CDR3 has 15 residues. The trim removed 3 bases at V and 5 bases at J, leaving 6 bases unmatched. Germline assignment: CDR1 LGHNA and CDR2 YNFKEQ.

A word on this clone: A junction boundary mismatches the germline segment, possibly from a read error. The chain employs TRBV7-7 and TRBJ2-2; 8 positions match TRBD2. Germline V lookup: CDR1 SSHAT, CDR2 FNYEAQ (reference sequence). The CDR3 sequence is 17 residues long. CDR3 sequence: CASSPGLATAGAGELFF. CDR3 DNA: TGTGCTAGCAGCCCAGGACTAGCCACAGCGGGGGCCGGGGAGCTGTTTTTT.

This chain links TRBV5-1 with TRBJ2-1; maybe TRBD2 (6 bases). CDR1 and CDR2 from the germline V gene are SGHRS and YFSETQ. V lost 9 bases, J lost 0 bases, and 25 bases lay in between. The CDR3 runs 18 residues. CDR3 loop: CATRPQGAGLLSYNEQFF. The CDR3, as DNA: TGCGCCACCCGCCCCCAGGGAGCGGGCCTACTCTCCTACAATGAGCAGTTCTTC.

CDR3 nucleotides: TGTGCCAGCAGTGTTGGGTCGGTAGGGGGCTACACCTTC. Encoded protein: CASSVGSVGGYTF. This chain links TRBV2 with TRBJ1-2; D not resolved. The CDR3 is made up of 13 amino acids. Germline CDR1 SNHLY, CDR2 FYNNEI. The ends were cut back, 4 bases at V and 8 bases at J, with 14 bases in the middle.

The chain is built from TRBV7-2 and TRBJ2-7; D remains ambiguous. V was shortened by 4 bases and J by 6 bases, with 10 bases between the two germline ends. Germline CDR1 is SGHTA and CDR2 is FQGNSA. This CDR3 is 12 amino acids long. As DNA, the CDR3 is TGTGCCAGCAGCTCAGTAGTATCCGAGCAGTACTTC. Amino acid sequence: CASSSVVSEQYF.

This sequence joins TRBV6-6 and TRBJ2-7; maybe TRBD2 (7 bases). V lost 7 bases and J lost 2, with 18 bases in between. The germline V gene encodes CDR1 MNHNY and CDR2 SVGAGI (reference sequence). CDR3 size: 15 residues. CDR3 residues: CASTEGGGPAYEQYF. The CDR3 DNA follows: TGTGCCAGCACCGAAGGGGGGGGACCTGCCTACGAGCAGTACTTC.